This TCR beta chain was found in a study of cytomegalovirus exposure and HLA in healthy donors. Overall study results and limits: There were about 160 TCR beta chains listed as cytomegalovirus-associated. Analyzed later, association rates of TCRs varied across HLA loci, with DRB1 most and HLA-C fewest.

There are 15 residues in the CDR3. V was clipped by 1 base and J by 4 bases; unmatched bases: 5. The germline V gene encodes CDR1 SGHTA and CDR2 FQGNSA. The primer mix had 60 Vbeta and 13 Jbeta primers. Profiling relied on immunoSEQ multiplex PCR, and the TCRdb table lists in-frame clones only, not all of them. Counted here are approximately 140,000 clones, over 60% occurring once; the ten biggest clones make up approximately 6.5%. In regard to this clone: Antigen specificity is unknown.

It was healthy bone marrow donors who served as donors. The clonotype comes from a woman in her sixties or seventies in good health and CMV-seronegative. Sequencing was performed on PBMCs. V usage is TRBV7-2 and J usage is TRBJ1-1; TRBD1 agrees at 8 bases. The CDR3: CASSLDDDRGTEAFF. Written as DNA, the CDR3 is TGTGCCAGCAGCTTAGATGACGACAGGGGCACTGAAGCTTTCTTT.